This TCR beta chain was retrieved from a study of blood T cells in healthy people across ages. General observations from the study: Fewer expanded clones and more diversity marked long-lived versus aged donors.

A second PCR of 7 to 11 cycles used a sample-barcoded 5' primer and a J-beta primer mix. TCRdb fed the 5' RACE reads into MiXCR, producing one record per CDR3 protein. This sample carries about 730,000 distinct CDR3 sequences, approximately 43% of them seen once, and the ten largest clones take 20% to 25%. Every sample gave at least 6 micrograms of total RNA when it was extracted. This CDR3 contains 14 residues. The V gene's germline CDR1 is SGHDN and CDR2 FVKESK. V was trimmed by 4 bases and J by 7 bases, leaving 11 bases between them. This clonotype has just a few counts. Its antigen is not known. The chain is built from TRBV14 and TRBJ1-6; no definite D call. Sequenced: blood. The TCR sequence derives from a woman in her sixties or seventies in good health. The CDR3 DNA reads TGTGCCAGCAGCCTCCGGGCCCAAAATTCACCCCTCCACTTT. This codes for CASSLRAQNSPLHF.